This T cell receptor (beta chain) was captured by sequencing in a study of blood T cell repertoires in COVID-19. In the original analysis: Estimated nucleated cell counts came from reference gene primer amplification. Assay: immunoSEQ multiplex PCR; the TCRdb copy retains only in-frame clones and omits some. Clonal size and the V and J genes are those of that table, whereas D and trimming came from the DNA. The sample includes about 180,000 clones, about nine tenths of them seen just once. The table lists this clone with a few counts. The germline gives CDR1 LGHNA, CDR2 YSLEER. The CDR3 contains 15 residues. V was cut by 0 bases and J by 8 bases, with 13 bases left in between.

V gene TRBV4-3 combines with J gene TRBJ1-4; perhaps TRBD1 as D (6 bases). This TCR was sampled from a man aged 65 to 85 with active or convalescent COVID-19. The sequenced material came from peripheral blood. CDR3 sequence: CASSQDGAGVEKLFF. In DNA, the CDR3 is TGCGCCAGCAGCCAAGATGGGGCAGGGGTGGAAAAACTGTTTTTT.